This TCR beta chain was recovered during a study of regulatory T cells in long-lasting Graves disease. This clonotype was counted a few times. At one boundary the junction diverges from the germline segment, which might be a read error. Construction of the TCR beta libraries employed iRepertoire HTBI primers in conjunction with Arm-PCR of CDR3 regions. MiXCR was run by TCRdb on the multiplex PCR reads, yielding one entry per CDR3 protein. Of over 500,000 distinct CDR3 sequences in the sample, roughly 15% were seen once. This sample's time point: newly diagnosed GD, antithyroid drugs for less than 3 months. Construction of the TCR library relied on RNA isolated from PBMCs. This CDR3 comprises 16 residues. Looked up from germline, CDR1 is KGHDR and CDR2 is SFDVKD. In addition, the sample was reused for a study of T cells in Graves' hyperthyroidism and ophthalmopathy. This second study notes: Among thyroid clonotypes expanded above 0.001, most also appeared in blood.

The clonotype comes from a woman aged 30 to 39 with Graves disease. The specimen was peripheral blood mononuclear cells (PBMCs), collected at new diagnosis, from a patient treated with antithyroid drugs. This chain connects TRBV24-1 to TRBJ2-5, with D possibly matching TRBD2 (6 bases). CDR3 amino acids: CATSDSQSGLQETQYF. The DNA for the CDR3 is TGTGCCACCAGTGATTCCCAGTCGGGACTCCAAGAGACTCAGTACTTC.